A selection of T cell receptor beta chains follows, all from one sample in a study of T cells in localized non-small cell lung cancer. Assay: immunoSEQ multiplex PCR; the TCRdb copy retains only in-frame clones and omits some. This sample carries almost 40,000 clones, more than 80% of them seen once, and the ten largest clones take under 7%. The source was peripheral blood mononuclear cells, collected before any cancer treatment. These receptors were obtained from a male donor aged 60 or over with stage II lung adenocarcinoma. Both conserved end residues are part of each CDR3. A D gene is named only where the DNA matches it firmly. Where a row states a size, it is once, few, many or the class of an expanded clone; other rows omit it.

D gene | clone size | J gene | V gene | CDR3 protein
TRBD1 | - | TRBJ2-3 | TRBV7-2 | CASTDRALEGNTQYF
TRBD2 | once | TRBJ2-3 | TRBV7-9 | CASSFGGREDTQYF
- | - | TRBJ1-2 | TRBV29-1 | CSVEAGPGAGQSYTF
TRBD1 | few | TRBJ1-4 | TRBV30 | CAWQTPGQGAEKLFF
- | - | TRBJ1-2 | TRBV5-8 | CASSLRPYGYTF
TRBD1 | - | TRBJ1-1 | TRBV5-6 | CASSWRGDRDTEAFF
- | - | TRBJ1-5 | TRBV6-5 | CASKRTESNQPQHF
TRBD1 | - | TRBJ1-1 | TRBV5-1 | CASLKTTGAGTEAFF
- | - | TRBJ2-7 | TRBV25-1 | CASSPLDSNEQYF
- | - | TRBJ1-3 | TRBV14 | CASSSWTAGNTIYF
- | - | TRBJ2-5 | TRBV5-4 | CASSFGGLETQYF
- | - | TRBJ1-5 | TRBV5-3 | CARSLAAFRDEWGYSNQPQHF
- | - | TRBJ1-4 | TRBV9 | CASSSNAGRSEKLFF
- | - | TRBJ2-2 | TRBV9 | CASSVRIGGGELFF
- | - | TRBJ1-1 | TRBV23-1 | CASSQVAEGEAFF
TRBD1 | - | TRBJ1-4 | TRBV19 | CASRPGTGGKLFF
- | - | TRBJ2-7 | TRBV4-1 | CASSQGGSLVEQYF
- | - | TRBJ2-3 | TRBV19 | CASSIGAEDTQYF
- | - | TRBJ2-1 | TRBV4-1 | CASSQECEFF
- | - | TRBJ2-5 | TRBV6-1 | CASSVGFQETQYF
TRBD1 | - | TRBJ1-1 | TRBV23-1 | CASSQRQGILDTEAFF
- | - | TRBJ1-2 | TRBV4-2 | CASSLSGTAPNYGYTF
- | few | TRBJ1-2 | TRBV4-1 | CASSQVHRADGYTF
TRBD1 | - | TRBJ1-5 | TRBV29-1 | CSVGDRYQPQHF
- | few | TRBJ1-2 | TRBV2 | CASSEGGPYGYTF
- | - | TRBJ2-7 | TRBV4-3 | CASSQEREDEQYF
- | few | TRBJ2-7 | TRBV27 | CASGRMGSYEQYF
- | - | TRBJ2-1 | TRBV2 | CASSGGPGVDEQFF